This T cell receptor (beta chain) emerged from a study of quantifying T cell responses using KT2 cells. In the study overall: RNA was reverse transcribed with TCR alpha and beta constant-region primers.

Whole-study findings and limits: KT2 clone alpha and beta sequence counts scaled linearly with input KT2 cell number.

Germline V gives CDR1 MNHEY, CDR2 SVGAGI. V was cut by 0 bases and J by 8 bases, with 2 bases left in between. CDR3 length: 12 residues. Each cDNA got a UMI-containing oligo ligated at its 3' end. An equimolar mix of RC1.1 and RC1.2 primed the beta chain across TRBC1 and TRBC2. TCRdb re-called the UMI-ligation and nested PCR reads with MiXCR, one entry per CDR3 protein. The sample includes tens of thousands of distinct CDR3 sequences, 6% to 8% of them seen just once. This clonotype was seen ten or more times. Its target is not known. The sample is PBMC spiked with counted cells of clone KT2. Different KT2-to-PBMC ratios were created with a constant PBMC count.

The chain is built from TRBV6-5 and TRBJ1-6; the D is unclear. The receptor's source is a human donor. What was sequenced was PBMCs spiked with cells of the T cell clone KT2. The chain's CDR3 is CASSYSYSPLHF. DNA for the CDR3: TGTGCCAGCAGTTACTCCTATTCACCCCTCCACTTT.